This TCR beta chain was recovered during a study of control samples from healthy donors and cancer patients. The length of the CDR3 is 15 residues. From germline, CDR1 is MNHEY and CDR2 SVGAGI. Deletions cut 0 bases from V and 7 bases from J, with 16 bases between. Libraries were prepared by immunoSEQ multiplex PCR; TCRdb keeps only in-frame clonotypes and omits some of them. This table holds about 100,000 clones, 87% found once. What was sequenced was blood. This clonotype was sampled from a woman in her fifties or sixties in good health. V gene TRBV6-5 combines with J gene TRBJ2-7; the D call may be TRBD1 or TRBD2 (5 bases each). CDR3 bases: TGTGCCAGCAGTTACTCGAGGGACGGAAGAAGGGAGCAGTACTTC. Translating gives CASSYSRDGRREQYF.